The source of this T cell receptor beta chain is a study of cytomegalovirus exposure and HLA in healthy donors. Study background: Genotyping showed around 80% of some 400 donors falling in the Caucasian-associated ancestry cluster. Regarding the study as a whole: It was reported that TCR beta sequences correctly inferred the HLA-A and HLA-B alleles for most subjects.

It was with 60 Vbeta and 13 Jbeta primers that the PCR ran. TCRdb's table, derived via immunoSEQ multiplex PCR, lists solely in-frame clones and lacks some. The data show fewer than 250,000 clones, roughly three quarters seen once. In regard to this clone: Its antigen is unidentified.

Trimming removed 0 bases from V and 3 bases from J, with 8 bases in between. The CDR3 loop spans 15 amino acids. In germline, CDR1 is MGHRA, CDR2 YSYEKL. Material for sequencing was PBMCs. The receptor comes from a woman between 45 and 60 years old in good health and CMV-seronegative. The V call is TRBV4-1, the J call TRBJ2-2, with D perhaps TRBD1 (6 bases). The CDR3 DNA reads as TGCGCCAGCAGCCAAGAGGACAGAGACACCGGGGAGCTGTTTTTT. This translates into CASSQEDRDTGELFF.